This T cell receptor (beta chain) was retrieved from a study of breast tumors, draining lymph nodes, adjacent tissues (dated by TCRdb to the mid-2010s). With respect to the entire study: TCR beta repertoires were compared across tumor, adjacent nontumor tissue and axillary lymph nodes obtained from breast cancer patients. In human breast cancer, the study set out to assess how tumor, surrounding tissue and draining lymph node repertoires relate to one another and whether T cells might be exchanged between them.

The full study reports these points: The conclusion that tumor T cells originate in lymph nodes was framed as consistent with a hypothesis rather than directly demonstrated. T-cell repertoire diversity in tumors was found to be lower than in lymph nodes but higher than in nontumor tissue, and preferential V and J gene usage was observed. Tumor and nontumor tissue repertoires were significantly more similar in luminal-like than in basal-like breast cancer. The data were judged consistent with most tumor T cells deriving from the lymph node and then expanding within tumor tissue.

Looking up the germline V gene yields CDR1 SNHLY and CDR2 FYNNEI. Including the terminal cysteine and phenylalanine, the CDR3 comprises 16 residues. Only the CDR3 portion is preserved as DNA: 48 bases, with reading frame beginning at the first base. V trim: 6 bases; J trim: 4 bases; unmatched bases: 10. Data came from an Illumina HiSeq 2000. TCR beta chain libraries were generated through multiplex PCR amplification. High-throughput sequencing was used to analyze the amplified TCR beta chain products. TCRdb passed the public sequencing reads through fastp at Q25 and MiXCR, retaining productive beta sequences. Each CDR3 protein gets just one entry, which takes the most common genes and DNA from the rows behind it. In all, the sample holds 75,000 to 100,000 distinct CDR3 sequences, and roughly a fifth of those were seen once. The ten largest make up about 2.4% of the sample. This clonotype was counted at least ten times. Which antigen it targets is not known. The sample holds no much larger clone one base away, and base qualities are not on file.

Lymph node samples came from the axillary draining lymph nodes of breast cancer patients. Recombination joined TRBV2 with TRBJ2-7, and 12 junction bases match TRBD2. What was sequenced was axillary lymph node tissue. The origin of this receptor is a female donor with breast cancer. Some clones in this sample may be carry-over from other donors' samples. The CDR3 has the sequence CASRQLTSGSGYEQYF. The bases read TGTGCCAGCAGGCAGTTGACTAGCGGGAGTGGGTACGAGCAGTACTTC.